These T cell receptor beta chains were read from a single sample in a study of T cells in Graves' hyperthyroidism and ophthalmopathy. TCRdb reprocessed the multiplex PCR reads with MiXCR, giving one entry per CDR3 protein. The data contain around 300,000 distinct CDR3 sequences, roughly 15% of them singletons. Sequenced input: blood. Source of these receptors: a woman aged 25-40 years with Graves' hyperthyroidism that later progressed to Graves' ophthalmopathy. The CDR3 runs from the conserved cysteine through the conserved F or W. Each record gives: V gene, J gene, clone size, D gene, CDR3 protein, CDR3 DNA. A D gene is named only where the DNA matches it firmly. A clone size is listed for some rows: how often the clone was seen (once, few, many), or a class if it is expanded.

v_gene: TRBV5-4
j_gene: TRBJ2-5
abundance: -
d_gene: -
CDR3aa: CASSLQTVQETQYF
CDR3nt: TGTGCCAGCAGCCTCCAGACAGTCCAAGAGACCCAGTACTTC

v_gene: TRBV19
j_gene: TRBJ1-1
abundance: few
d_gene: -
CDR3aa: CASIEGSANTEAFF
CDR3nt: TGTGCCAGTATCGAGGGGAGTGCGAACACTGAAGCTTTCTTT

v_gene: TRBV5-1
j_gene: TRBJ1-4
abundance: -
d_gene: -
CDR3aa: CASSLGGSSEKLFF
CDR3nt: TGCGCCAGCAGCTTGGGGGGCAGTAGCGAAAAACTGTTTTTT

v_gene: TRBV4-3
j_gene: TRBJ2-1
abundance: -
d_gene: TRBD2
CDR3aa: CASSQDRLAGNEQFF
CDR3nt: TGCGCCAGCAGCCAAGATCGACTAGCGGGCAATGAGCAGTTCTTC

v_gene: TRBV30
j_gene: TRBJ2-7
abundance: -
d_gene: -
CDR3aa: CAWSARRETYEQYF
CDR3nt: TGTGCCTGGAGTGCCCGCAGGGAAACCTACGAGCAGTACTTC

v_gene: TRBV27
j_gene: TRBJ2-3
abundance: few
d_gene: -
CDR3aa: CASSSLLTDTQYF
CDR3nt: TGTGCCAGCAGTTCCCTCCTGACTGATACGCAGTATTTT

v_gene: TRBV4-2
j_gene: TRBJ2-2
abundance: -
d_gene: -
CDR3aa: CASSQEDTLGYKAGELFF
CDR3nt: TGTGCCAGCAGCCAAGAAGACACTTTAGGATATAAAGCCGGGGAGCTGTTTTTT

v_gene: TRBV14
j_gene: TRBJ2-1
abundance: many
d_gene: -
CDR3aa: CASSQSRGSYNEQFF
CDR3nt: TGTGCCAGCAGCCAGTCGCGGGGCTCCTACAATGAGCAGTTCTTC

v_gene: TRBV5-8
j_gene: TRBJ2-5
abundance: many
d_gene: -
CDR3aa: CASSPMRVILQETQYF
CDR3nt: TGTGCCAGCAGCCCAATGAGGGTCATACTTCAAGAGACCCAGTACTTC

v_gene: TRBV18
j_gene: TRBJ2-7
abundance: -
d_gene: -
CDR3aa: CASSPLQGAYEQYF
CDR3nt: TGTGCCAGCTCACCACTTCAGGGAGCGTACGAGCAGTACTTC

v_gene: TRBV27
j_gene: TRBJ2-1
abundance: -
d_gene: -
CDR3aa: CASSLYSQGSNEQFF
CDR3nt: TGTGCCAGCAGTTTATACTCCCAGGGGTCGAATGAGCAGTTCTTC

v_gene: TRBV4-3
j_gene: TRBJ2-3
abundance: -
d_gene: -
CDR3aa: CASSQEVAADTQYF
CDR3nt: TGCGCCAGCAGCCAAGAAGTGGCGGCAGATACGCAGTATTTT

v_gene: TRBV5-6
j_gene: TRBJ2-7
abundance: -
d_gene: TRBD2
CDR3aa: CASSRGTSGISHEQYF
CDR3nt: TGTGCCAGCAGCCGGGGGACTAGCGGGATTAGCCACGAGCAGTACTTC

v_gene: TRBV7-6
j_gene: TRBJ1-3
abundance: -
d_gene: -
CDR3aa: CASSKTSGNTIHF
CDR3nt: TGTGCCAGCAGTAAGACTTCTGGAAACACCATACATTTT

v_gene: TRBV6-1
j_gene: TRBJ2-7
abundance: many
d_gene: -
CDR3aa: CASITGVSYEQYF
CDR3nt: TGTGCCAGCATCACGGGGGTCAGCTACGAGCAGTACTTC

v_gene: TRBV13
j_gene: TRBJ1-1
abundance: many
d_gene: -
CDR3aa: CASSLTPGSLMNTEAFF
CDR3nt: TGTGCCAGCAGCTTAACTCCGGGTTCCCTCATGAACACTGAAGCTTTCTTT

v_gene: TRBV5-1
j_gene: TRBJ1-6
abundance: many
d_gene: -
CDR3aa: CASSRKGTDNSPLHF
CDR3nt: TGCGCCAGCAGCCGGAAGGGGACGGATAATTCACCCCTCCACTTT

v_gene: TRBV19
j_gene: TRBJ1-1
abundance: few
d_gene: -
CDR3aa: CASSIVGDTEAFF
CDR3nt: TGTGCCAGTAGTATCGTAGGAGACACTGAAGCTTTCTTT

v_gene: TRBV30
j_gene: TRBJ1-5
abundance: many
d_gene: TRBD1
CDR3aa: CAWSWGQGGNQPQHF
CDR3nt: TGTGCCTGGAGCTGGGGACAGGGAGGCAATCAGCCCCAGCATTTT

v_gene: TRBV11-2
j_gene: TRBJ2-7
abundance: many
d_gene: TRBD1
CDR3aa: CASSLDLPPRGSYEQYF
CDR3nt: TGTGCCAGCAGCTTAGACCTCCCCCCCAGGGGGTCCTACGAGCAGTACTTC

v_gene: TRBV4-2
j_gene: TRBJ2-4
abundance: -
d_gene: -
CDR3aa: CASSQVGGGTRIQYF
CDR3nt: TGTGCCAGCAGCCAAGTGGGGGGAGGAACTCGTATTCAGTACTTC

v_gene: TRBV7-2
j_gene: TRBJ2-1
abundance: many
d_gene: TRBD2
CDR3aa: CASSLATGTGGHEQFF
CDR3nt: TGTGCCAGCAGCCTCGCTACCGGGACGGGGGGACATGAGCAGTTCTTC

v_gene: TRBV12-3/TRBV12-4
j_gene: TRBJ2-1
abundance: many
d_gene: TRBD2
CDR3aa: CASSLLAGGEQFF
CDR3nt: TGTGCCAGCAGTTTACTAGCGGGAGGTGAGCAGTTCTTC

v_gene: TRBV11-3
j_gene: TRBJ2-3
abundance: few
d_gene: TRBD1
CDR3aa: CASSPTPGQGTDTQYF
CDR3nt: TGTGCCAGCAGCCCCACCCCGGGACAGGGTACAGATACGCAGTATTTT

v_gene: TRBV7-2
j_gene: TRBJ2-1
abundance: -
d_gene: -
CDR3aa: CASSLAGGHSYNEQFF
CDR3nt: TGTGCCAGCAGCTTAGCGGGGGGTCATTCCTACAATGAGCAGTTCTTC

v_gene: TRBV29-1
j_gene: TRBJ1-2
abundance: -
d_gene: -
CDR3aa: CSLSSGGDYGYTF
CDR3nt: TGCAGCCTTTCCTCGGGGGGGGACTATGGCTACACCTTC

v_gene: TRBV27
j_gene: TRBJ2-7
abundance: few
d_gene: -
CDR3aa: CASSLRPSYEQYF
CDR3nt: TGTGCCAGCAGTTTACGTCCCTCCTACGAGCAGTACTTC

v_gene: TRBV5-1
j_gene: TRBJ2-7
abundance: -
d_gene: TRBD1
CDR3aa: CASSDRDRGSHEQYF
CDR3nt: TGCGCCAGCTCCGACCGGGACAGGGGATCCCACGAGCAGTACTTC

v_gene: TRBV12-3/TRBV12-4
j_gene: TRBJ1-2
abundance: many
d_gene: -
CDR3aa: CASSGTTPNYGYTF
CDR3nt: TGTGCCAGCAGCGGAACAACTCCGAACTATGGCTACACCTTC

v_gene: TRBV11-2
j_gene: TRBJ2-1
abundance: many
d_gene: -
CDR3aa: CASSPARGVGEQFF
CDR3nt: TGTGCCAGCAGCCCTGCTAGGGGGGTGGGGGAGCAGTTCTTC

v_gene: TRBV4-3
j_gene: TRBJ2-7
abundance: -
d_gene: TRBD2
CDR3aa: CASSRYLLAGETYEQYF
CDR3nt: TGCGCCAGCAGCCGGTACTTACTAGCGGGAGAAACCTACGAGCAGTACTTC

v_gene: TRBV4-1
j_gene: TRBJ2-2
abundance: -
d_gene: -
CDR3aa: CASSQVKAANTGELFF
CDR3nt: TGCGCCAGCAGCCAAGTGAAAGCGGCTAACACCGGGGAGCTGTTTTTT

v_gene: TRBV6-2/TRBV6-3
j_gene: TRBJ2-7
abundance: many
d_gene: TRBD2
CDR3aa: CASSFRPGGSLYEQYF
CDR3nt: TGTGCCAGCAGTTTCCGCCCCGGCGGGAGTCTGTACGAGCAGTACTTC

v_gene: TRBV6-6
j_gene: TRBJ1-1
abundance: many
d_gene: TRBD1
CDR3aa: CASSYKGTGGTEAFF
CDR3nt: TGTGCCAGCAGTTACAAGGGAACAGGGGGCACTGAAGCTTTCTTT

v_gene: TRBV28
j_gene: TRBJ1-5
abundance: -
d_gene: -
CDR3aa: CASSLYGNQPQHF
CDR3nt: TGTGCCAGCAGTTTGTACGGGAATCAGCCCCAGCATTTT

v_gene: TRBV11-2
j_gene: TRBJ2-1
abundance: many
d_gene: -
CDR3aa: CASSLAAAPAHNEQFF
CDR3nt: TGTGCCAGCAGCTTAGCGGCAGCGCCGGCCCACAATGAGCAGTTCTTC

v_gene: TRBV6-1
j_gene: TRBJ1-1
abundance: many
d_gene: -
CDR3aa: CASTLQDNTEAFF
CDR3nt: TGTGCCAGCACCTTACAGGATAACACTGAAGCTTTCTTT

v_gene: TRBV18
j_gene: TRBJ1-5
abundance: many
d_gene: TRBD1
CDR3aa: CASSPPLGQGGQPQHF
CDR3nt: TGTGCCAGCTCACCACCTCTAGGACAGGGTGGCCAGCCCCAGCATTTT

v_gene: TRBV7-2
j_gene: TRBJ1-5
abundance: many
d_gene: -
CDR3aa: CASSSGPEQPQHF
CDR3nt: TGTGCCAGCAGCTCCGGCCCGGAACAGCCCCAGCATTTT

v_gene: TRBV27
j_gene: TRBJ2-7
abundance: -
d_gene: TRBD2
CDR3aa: CASSSELAGRWSEQYF
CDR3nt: TGTGCCAGCAGTTCGGAACTAGCGGGAAGGTGGAGCGAGCAGTACTTC